This T cell receptor (beta chain) appears in the sequencing data of a study of spatial heterogeneity in lung cancer. Study conclusions and caveats: Detection of ubiquitous tumor TCRs in blood was higher at resection than follow-up.

Time point denoted: sample taken at primary tumor resection. Whole RNA, isolated from tumor, nontumor lung or frozen PBMC, was sequenced without prior sorting. The donors, 60 to 80 patients with untreated early-stage non-small cell lung cancer, provided the samples. In TCRdb, the 5' RACE reads were re-called with MiXCR into one record per CDR3 protein. The repertoire includes tens of thousands of distinct CDR3 sequences, 6% to 9% of them detected once, and approximately 2.9% sits in the top ten. This clonotype was observed at least ten times. Its antigen is still unknown. This CDR3 has 14 amino acids. V shed 3 bases and J shed 5 bases, with 12 bases lying between them. Per the germline V gene, CDR1 is SGHNT and CDR2 is YYREEE (reference sequence).

The source of this sequence is a female donor with early-stage non-small cell lung cancer. The chain couples TRBV5-4 to TRBJ2-1; D possibly matches TRBD1 or TRBD2 (5 bases each). Source: PBMCs, taken at surgery. Here the CDR3 DNA reads TGTGCCAGCAGCTCCCCGGGACCTCACAATGAGCAGTTCTTC. Translating gives CASSSPGPHNEQFF.